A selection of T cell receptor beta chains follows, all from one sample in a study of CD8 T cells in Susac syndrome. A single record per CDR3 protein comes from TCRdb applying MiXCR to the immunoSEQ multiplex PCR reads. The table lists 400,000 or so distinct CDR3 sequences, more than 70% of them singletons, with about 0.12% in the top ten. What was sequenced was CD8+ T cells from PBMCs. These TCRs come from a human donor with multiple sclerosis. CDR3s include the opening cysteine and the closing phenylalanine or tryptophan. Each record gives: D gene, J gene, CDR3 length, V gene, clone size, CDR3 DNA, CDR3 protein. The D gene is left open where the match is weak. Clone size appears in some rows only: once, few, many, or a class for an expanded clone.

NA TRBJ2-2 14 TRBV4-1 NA TGCGCCAGCAGCCAGCTCAGGTCCACCGGGGAGCTGTTTTTT CASSQLRSTGELFF
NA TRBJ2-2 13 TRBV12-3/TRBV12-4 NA TGTGCCAGCAGACAACAGGGAGTCGGGGAGCTGTTTTTT CASRQQGVGELFF
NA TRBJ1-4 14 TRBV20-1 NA TGCAGTGCCCCCGGGGGGGCCGACGGGGAAAAACTGTTTTTT CSAPGGADGEKLFF
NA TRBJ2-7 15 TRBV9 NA TGTGCCAGCAGCCTCGAGGCAGGGAGTGCCTACGAGCAGTACTTC CASSLEAGSAYEQYF
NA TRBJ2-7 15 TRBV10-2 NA TGCGCCAGCAGTGAGTCTCCCAGGTCACCCTACGAGCAGTACTTC CASSESPRSPYEQYF
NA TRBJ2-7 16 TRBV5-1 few TGCGCCAGCAGCTTGGATATATGGCCAAACACCTACGAGCAGTACTTC CASSLDIWPNTYEQYF
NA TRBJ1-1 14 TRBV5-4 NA TGTGCCAGCAGCTTGAAGACGGCTAACACTGAAGCTTTCTTT CASSLKTANTEAFF
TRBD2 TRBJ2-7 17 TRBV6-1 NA TGTGCCAGCAGTGGGACTAGCGGGGGGATTCTCGTTAACGAGCAGTACTTC CASSGTSGGILVNEQYF
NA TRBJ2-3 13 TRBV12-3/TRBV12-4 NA TGTGCCAGCAGTTTCTCTTACACAGATACGCAGTATTTT CASSFSYTDTQYF
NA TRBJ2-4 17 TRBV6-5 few TGTGCCAGCAGTTACAGGTTTAGGGGGGGGATGGAAAACATTCAGTACTTC CASSYRFRGGMENIQYF
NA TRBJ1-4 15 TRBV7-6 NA TGTGCCAGCAGGCTACAGGGTGGTGCTAATGAAAAACTGTTTTTT CASRLQGGANEKLFF
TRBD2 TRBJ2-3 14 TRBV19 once TGTGCCAGTAGTACAGCGGGGGCAACAGATACGCAGTATTTT CASSTAGATDTQYF
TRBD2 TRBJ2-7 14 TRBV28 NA TGTGCCAGCAGAAAGGCGGGAGCCACCTACGAGCAGTACTTC CASRKAGATYEQYF
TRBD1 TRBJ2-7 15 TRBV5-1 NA TGCGCCAGCAGACAGACCGGGACAGGGTCCTACGAGCAGTACTTC CASRQTGTGSYEQYF
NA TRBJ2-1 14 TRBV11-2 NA TGTGCCAGCAGCTTCTCCGTGGGAGTGTATGAGCAGTTCTTC CASSFSVGVYEQFF
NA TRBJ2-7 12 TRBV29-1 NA TGCAGCGTTGAGAAGGAATCCTACGAGCAGTACTTC CSVEKESYEQYF
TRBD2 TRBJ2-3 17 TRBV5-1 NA TGCGCCAGCAGCTCCGGGACTAGCGGGGGAACTTCAGATACGCAGTATTTT CASSSGTSGGTSDTQYF
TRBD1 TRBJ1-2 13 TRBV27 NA TGTGCCAGCAGTCGACAGGGTGACTATGGCTACACCTTC CASSRQGDYGYTF
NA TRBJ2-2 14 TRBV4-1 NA TGCGCCAGCAGCCAAGTGCCCGGTACTGGGGAGCTGTTTTTT CASSQVPGTGELFF
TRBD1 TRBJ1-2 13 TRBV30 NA TGTGCCTGGAGTTACAGGGGGGGCTATGGCTACACCTTC CAWSYRGGYGYTF
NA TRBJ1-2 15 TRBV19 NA TGTGCCAGTAGTATAGATTACGGGGCCCGCTATGGCTACACCTTC CASSIDYGARYGYTF
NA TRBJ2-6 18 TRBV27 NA TGTGCCAGCAGTTCTATCGAGGGGCAAGTCTCCGGGGCCAACGTCCTGACTTTC CASSSIEGQVSGANVLTF
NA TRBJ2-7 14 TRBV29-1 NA TGCAGCGTTGAAGGAGTAGGTGGAGACTACGAGCAGTACTTC CSVEGVGGDYEQYF
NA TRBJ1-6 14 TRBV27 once TGTGCCAGCAACCCCCAAGGGGGTAATTCACCCCTCCACTTT CASNPQGGNSPLHF
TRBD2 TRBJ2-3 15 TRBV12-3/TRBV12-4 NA TGTGCCAGCAGCGGGACTAGCGGGAGTCTTTACCCGCAGTATTTT CASSGTSGSLYPQYF
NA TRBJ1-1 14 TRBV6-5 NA TGTGCCAGCAGTTACGCCGCGGTAAACACTGAAGCTTTCTTT CASSYAAVNTEAFF
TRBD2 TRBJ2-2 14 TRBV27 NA TGTGCCAGCAGCCTAGCGAGCGGGGCCGGGGAGCTGTTTTTT CASSLASGAGELFF
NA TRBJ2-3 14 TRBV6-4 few TGTGCCAGCAGTGACTGGGCTAGTTCGGATACGCAGTATTTT CASSDWASSDTQYF
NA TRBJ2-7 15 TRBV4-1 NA TGCGCCATCAGCCAAGTCGCGCCCGGTTCCTACGAGCAGTACTTC CAISQVAPGSYEQYF
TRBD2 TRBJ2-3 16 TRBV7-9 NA TGTGCCAGCAGCCTAAACCGGGACTATATCACAGATACGCAGTATTTT CASSLNRDYITDTQYF
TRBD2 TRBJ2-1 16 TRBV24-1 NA TGTGCCACCAGTGATCCCGGGACTAGCGGCTACAATGAGCAGTTCTTC CATSDPGTSGYNEQFF